These 23 T cell receptor beta chains came from one sample sequenced in a study of T cell repertoires and leukemia-associated antigens. TCRdb re-derived calls from the 5' RACE reads in MiXCR, one entry per CDR3 protein. The repertoire holds 10,000 to 13,000 distinct CDR3 sequences, with approximately 42% as singletons. Their antigen targets remain unknown. The material sequenced was CD3+ T cells sorted from blood and cultured. These receptors were taken from a female donor in good health.

This clonotype was seen repeatedly, ten times or more. The chain combines TRBV28 with TRBJ1-2; 7 bases align to TRBD1. Germline CDR1 is MDHEN and CDR2 is SYDVKM. This CDR3 is 15 amino acids long. The ends lost 4 bases at V and 7 bases at J; junction bases unmatched: 12. CDR3 bases: TGTGCCAGCAGTTCCCGACCAGCGACAGGGAGTGGCTACACCTTC. This translates into CASSSRPATGSGYTF.

V is TRBV5-4 and J is TRBJ2-2, with no clear D. V was shortened by 1 base and J by 8 bases, with 6 bases between the two germline ends. Germline CDR1 and CDR2: SGHNT and YYREEE (reference sequence). This CDR3 region has 12 residues. The CDR3 region has the DNA TGTGCCAGCAGCTTGTTGAGGGGGGAGCTGTTTTTT. Its protein is CASSLLRGELFF.

This clonotype ranks as medium-sized. The rearrangement links TRBV20-1 to TRBJ1-2; D remains ambiguous. CDR1 DFQATT and CDR2 SNEGSKA come from the germline V gene (reference sequence). The CDR3 loop spans 14 amino acids. V lost 3 bases to trimming and J lost 8 bases, with 19 bases between them. The chain's CDR3 is CSASQAESSRGYTF. In nucleotides, the CDR3 is TGCAGTGCTAGCCAAGCCGAATCCTCAAGGGGCTACACCTTC.

Concerning this clonotype: One base away lies a much larger clone, so this may be a sequencing read error. The chain combines TRBV15 with TRBJ2-7; TRBD1 might be the D (6 bases). The CDR3 length is 11 residues. V was cut by 5 bases and J by 9 bases, with 11 bases left in between. CDR1 is LNHNV, CDR2 YYDKDF, per germline (reference sequence). CDR3: CATSGNRVQYF. The DNA of the CDR3 is TGTGCCACCAGCGGTAACAGGGTGCAGTACTTC.

The gene calls are TRBV25-1 and TRBJ1-1; D is undetermined. The V gene's germline CDR1 is MGHDK and CDR2 SYGVNS. This CDR3 has 12 residues. V was trimmed by 1 base and J by 7 bases, leaving 7 bases between them. Here the CDR3 reads CASSEFGGEAFF. The CDR3 bases are TGTGCCAGCAGTGAATTCGGAGGTGAAGCTTTCTTT.

This clonotype was detected ten times or more. V is TRBV7-9 and J is TRBJ2-2; 8 bases are a match to TRBD1. Germline lookup yields CDR1 SEHNR and CDR2 FQNEAQ (reference sequence). The ends lost 9 bases at V and 3 bases at J; junction bases unmatched: 9. The CDR3 has 15 residues. The CDR3 loop reads CARPRDRPDTGELFF. The CDR3 region has the DNA TGTGCCAGACCTCGGGACAGGCCTGACACCGGGGAGCTGTTTTTT.

The rearrangement joins TRBV12-3 or TRBV12-4 to TRBJ2-7; 7 bases match TRBD1. This CDR3 spans 12 amino acids. Trimming took 8 bases from V and 3 from J; bases not matched to a gene: 4. CDR3 bases: TGTGCCAGCGCTCCAGGGGGCTACGAGCAGTACTTC. Amino acids: CASAPGGYEQYF.

Relative to its sample, this clonotype is medium-sized. This chain connects TRBV29-1 to TRBJ2-7; D perhaps matches TRBD2 (5 bases). Germline CDR1 and CDR2: SQVTM and ANQGSEA. The length of the CDR3 is 15 residues. The V end was cut by 6 bases, the J end by 3 bases, with 21 bases between. The CDR3 sequence is CSVRFSLRGNYEQYF. The CDR3 DNA is TGCAGCGTCCGCTTCAGTTTACGGGGAAACTACGAGCAGTACTTC.

The chain couples TRBV30 to TRBJ1-6; a possible D gene is TRBD1 (5 bases). From germline, CDR1 is GTSNPN and CDR2 SVGIG (reference sequence). Deletions cut 4 bases from V and 9 bases from J, with 22 bases between. CDR3 length: 16 amino acids. DNA of the CDR3: TGTGCCTGGATTGTCCGGGACCCCCAAGTGGGTTCACCCCTCCACTTT. Residues: CAWIVRDPQVGSPLHF.

This clonotype turned up a few times. J is TRBJ1-2 and V is TRBV10-3; possible D gene TRBD1, 5 bases. Germline assignment: CDR1 ENHRY and CDR2 SYGVKD. This CDR3 region has 13 residues. V lost 10 bases and J 6 bases, leaving 18 bases between the germline ends. The CDR3 DNA is TGTGCCACTACTACGGGGGTAGTTAATGGCTACACCTTC. The encoded protein is CATTTGVVNGYTF.

This sequence joins TRBV5-6 and TRBJ2-7; no definite D call. The CDR3 spans 17 residues. In germline, CDR1 is SGHDT, CDR2 YYEEEE. The V gene lost 4 bases and the J gene lost 4 bases, with 24 bases spanning the gap. The CDR3 protein is CASSLPSRMGSPYEQYF. CDR3 sequence (DNA): TGTGCCAGCAGCCTGCCATCGAGGATGGGGTCCCCTTACGAGCAGTACTTC.

V is TRBV5-1 and J is TRBJ2-3; D uncertain. Germline V gene data show CDR1 as SGHRS and CDR2 as YFSETQ. Trimming left V 4 bases short and J 3 bases short, with 9 bases between. The CDR3 length is 13 residues. The CDR3 is CASSRRSTDTQYF. The CDR3 DNA sequence: TGCGCCAGCAGCCGGAGAAGTACAGATACGCAGTATTTT.

This clonotype appeared many times. The chain employs TRBV5-6 and TRBJ2-1; 9 bases match TRBD2. Per the germline V gene, CDR1 is SGHDT and CDR2 is YYEEEE. The V and J ends lost 1 base and 4 bases, in that order; junction bases with no gene match: 0. The length of the CDR3 is 14 residues. CDR3 sequence reads: CASSLSGRYNEQFF. The CDR3 bases are TGTGCCAGCAGCTTGAGCGGGAGGTACAATGAGCAGTTCTTC.

V is TRBV6-2 or TRBV6-3 and J is TRBJ2-5; D is unresolved. Germline V gene data show CDR1 as MNHEY and CDR2 as SVGEGT. The V end was cut by 1 base, the J end by 5 bases, with 5 bases between. The CDR3 contains 12 residues. CDR3 nucleotides: TGTGCCAGCAGTTACTGCGACGAGACCCAGTACTTC. Translated, it gives CASSYCDETQYF.

This clonotype appeared a single time. Without the conserved terminal phenylalanine or tryptophan, this CDR3 likely stems from a read error. The chain carries TRBV5-4 and TRBJ2-1; D gene ambiguous. The CDR3 covers 17 residues. The germline gives CDR1 SGHNT, CDR2 YYREEE (reference sequence). The germline V and J ends were trimmed by 0 bases and 0 bases, with 13 bases remaining between them. In DNA, the CDR3 is TGTGCCAGCAGCTTGGGTCTTGTGCGAGTCTCCTACAATGAGCAGTTCTAC. This encodes CASSLGLVRVSYNEQFY.

The chain recombines TRBV5-1 with TRBJ2-3; the D gene is possibly TRBD2 (6 bases). This CDR3 comprises 14 residues. The germline V gene has CDR1 SGHRS and CDR2 YFSETQ. With 6 bases removed from V and 4 bases from J, the gap between germline ends came to 15 bases. The CDR3, as DNA: TGCGCCAGCACCCTTGGGGGGTTTCCAGATACGCAGTATTTT. It encodes CASTLGGFPDTQYF.

This sequence joins TRBV12-3 or TRBV12-4 and TRBJ2-5; no clear D gene. The CDR3 totals 12 residues. The V end lost 7 bases, the J end lost 5 bases, and 11 bases lay between the germline ends. The CDR3 reads CASTDDGETQYF. The CDR3 DNA is TGTGCCAGCACCGACGACGGGGAGACCCAGTACTTC.

For the CDR3, the DNA is TGCAGTGCTAGAGCCAGCTCCTTTCGACAGGGGGGTTTCAATGAGCAGTTCTTC. This codes for CSARASSFRQGGFNEQFF. The chain links TRBV20-1 to TRBJ2-1; 9 bases match TRBD1. This CDR3 is 18 amino acids long. The V gene's germline CDR1 is DFQATT and CDR2 SNEGSKA (reference sequence). After removal of 1 base from V and 6 bases from J, the junction contained 16 bases not matched to a gene.

By frequency in the sample, this clonotype is medium-sized. V usage is TRBV12-3 or TRBV12-4 and J usage is TRBJ1-1; D gene ambiguous. The CDR3 extends over 12 amino acids. V was pared by 3 bases and J by 4 bases, with 6 bases between. This CDR3 is CASSLFGTEAFF. The DNA for the CDR3 is TGTGCCAGCAGTTTGTTTGGCACTGAAGCTTTCTTT.

The rearrangement links TRBV7-6 to TRBJ2-1, with TRBD2 matching over 10 bases. The CDR3 has 16 amino acids. The junction had 7 bases not matched to a gene; V was cut back by 1 base and J by 7 bases. From germline, CDR1 is SGHVS and CDR2 FNYEAQ. The chain's CDR3 is CASSLGLAGELNEQFF. The CDR3 DNA sequence: TGTGCCAGCAGCTTAGGTCTAGCGGGAGAATTAAATGAGCAGTTCTTC.

This clonotype rates as medium-sized (0.01 to 0.1%). The CDR3 sequence: CASSPAAAYNEQFF. CDR3 in DNA: TGTGCCAGCAGCCCGGCCGCAGCCTACAATGAGCAGTTCTTC. V and J are TRBV12-3 or TRBV12-4 and TRBJ2-1; D remains ambiguous. The length of the CDR3 is 14 residues. V was cut by 6 bases and J by 2 bases, with 11 bases left in between.

The rearrangement uses TRBV5-5 and TRBJ2-7; D may be TRBD1 (5 bases). Germline values: CDR1 SGHKS, CDR2 YYEKEE (reference sequence). V was shortened by 4 bases and J by 7 bases, with 18 bases between the two germline ends. The CDR3 runs 14 residues. The CDR3 nucleotides are TGTGCCAGCAGCCCTATTGGTACAGGTGGGGAGCAGTACTTC. Its protein is CASSPIGTGGEQYF.

V is TRBV5-1 and J is TRBJ2-6; D might be TRBD1 (6 bases). Looked up from germline, CDR1 is SGHRS and CDR2 is YFSETQ. V lost 1 base and J 2 bases, leaving 16 bases between the germline ends. The CDR3 has 18 amino acids. This CDR3 reads CASSLKDSPSPGANVLTF. CDR3 coding DNA: TGCGCCAGCAGCTTGAAGGACAGTCCGAGCCCTGGGGCCAACGTCCTGACTTTC.